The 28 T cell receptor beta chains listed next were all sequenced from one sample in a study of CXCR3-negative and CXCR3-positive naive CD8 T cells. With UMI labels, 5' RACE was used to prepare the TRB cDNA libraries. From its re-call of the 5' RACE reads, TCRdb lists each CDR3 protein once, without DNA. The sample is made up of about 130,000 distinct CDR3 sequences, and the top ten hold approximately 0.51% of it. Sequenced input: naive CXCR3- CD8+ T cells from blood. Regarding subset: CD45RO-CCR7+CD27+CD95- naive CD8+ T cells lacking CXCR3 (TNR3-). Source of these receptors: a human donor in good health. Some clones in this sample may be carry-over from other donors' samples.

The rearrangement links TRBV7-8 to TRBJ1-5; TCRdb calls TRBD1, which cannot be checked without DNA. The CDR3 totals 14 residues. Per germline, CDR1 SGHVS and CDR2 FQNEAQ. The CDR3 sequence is CASSHRGPAQPQHF.

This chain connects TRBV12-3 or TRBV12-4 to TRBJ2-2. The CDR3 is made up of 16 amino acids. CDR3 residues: CASSSYTGGFTGELFF.

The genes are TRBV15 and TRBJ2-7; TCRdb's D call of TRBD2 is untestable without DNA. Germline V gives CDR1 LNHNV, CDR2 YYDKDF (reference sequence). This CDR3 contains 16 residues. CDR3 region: CATSPEQGLAAYEQYF.

CDR3 region: CASSPNTDSYEQYF. The chain recombines TRBV7-9 with TRBJ2-7; TCRdb returns TRBD1, unconfirmable since there is no DNA. In germline, CDR1 is SEHNR, CDR2 FQNEAQ (reference sequence). The CDR3 sequence is 14 residues long.

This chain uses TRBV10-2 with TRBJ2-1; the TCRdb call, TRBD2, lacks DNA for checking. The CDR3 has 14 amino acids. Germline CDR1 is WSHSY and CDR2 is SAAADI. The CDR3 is CASSDLAADNEQFF.

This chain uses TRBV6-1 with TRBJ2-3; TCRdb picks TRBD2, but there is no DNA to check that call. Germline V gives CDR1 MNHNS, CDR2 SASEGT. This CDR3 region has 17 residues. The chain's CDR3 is CASSDGRGPPGTDTQYF.

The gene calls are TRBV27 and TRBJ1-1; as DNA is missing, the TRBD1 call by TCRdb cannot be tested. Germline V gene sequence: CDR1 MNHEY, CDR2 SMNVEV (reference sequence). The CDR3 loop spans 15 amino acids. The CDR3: CASSFFGGAGTEAFF.

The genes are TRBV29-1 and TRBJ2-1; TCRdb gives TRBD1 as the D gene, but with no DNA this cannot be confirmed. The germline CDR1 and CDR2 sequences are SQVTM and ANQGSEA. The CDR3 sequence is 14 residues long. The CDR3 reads CSVRGTGGRDEQFF.

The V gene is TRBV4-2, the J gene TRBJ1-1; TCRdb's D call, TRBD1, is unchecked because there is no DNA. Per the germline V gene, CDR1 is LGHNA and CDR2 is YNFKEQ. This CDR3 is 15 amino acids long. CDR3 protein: CASSHPRDPNTEAFF.

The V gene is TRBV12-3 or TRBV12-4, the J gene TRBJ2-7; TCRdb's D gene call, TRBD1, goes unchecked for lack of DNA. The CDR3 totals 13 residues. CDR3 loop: CASSFGGNYEQYF.

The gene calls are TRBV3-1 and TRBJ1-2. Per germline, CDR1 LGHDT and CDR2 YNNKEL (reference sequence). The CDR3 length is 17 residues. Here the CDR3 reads CASSQDLAGGELRGYTF.

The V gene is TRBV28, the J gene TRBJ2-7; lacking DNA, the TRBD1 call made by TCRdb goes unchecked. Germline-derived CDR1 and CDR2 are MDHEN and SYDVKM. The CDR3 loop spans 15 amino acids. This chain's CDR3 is CASSTTVLTAYEQYF. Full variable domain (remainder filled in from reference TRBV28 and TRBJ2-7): DVKVTQSSRYLVKRTGEKVFLECVQDMDHENMFWYRQDPGLGLRLIYFSYDVKMKEKGDIPEGYSVSREKKERFSLILESASTNQTSMYLCASSTTVLTAYEQYFGPGTRLTVT.

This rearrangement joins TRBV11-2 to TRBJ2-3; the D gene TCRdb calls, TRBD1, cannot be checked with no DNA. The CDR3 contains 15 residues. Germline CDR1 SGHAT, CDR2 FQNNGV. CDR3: CASSSTGGSTDTQYF.

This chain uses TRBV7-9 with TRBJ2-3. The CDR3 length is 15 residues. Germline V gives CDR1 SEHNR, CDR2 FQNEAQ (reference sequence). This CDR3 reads CASSTNRVATDTQYF.

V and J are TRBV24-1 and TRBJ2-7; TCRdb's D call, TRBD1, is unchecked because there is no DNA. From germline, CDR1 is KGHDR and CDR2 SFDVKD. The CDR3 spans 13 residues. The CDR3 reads CATSRGQGYEQYF.

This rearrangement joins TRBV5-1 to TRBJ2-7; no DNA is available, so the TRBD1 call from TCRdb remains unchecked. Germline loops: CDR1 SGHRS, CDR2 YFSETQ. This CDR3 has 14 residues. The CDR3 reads CASSDGVPTYEQYF.

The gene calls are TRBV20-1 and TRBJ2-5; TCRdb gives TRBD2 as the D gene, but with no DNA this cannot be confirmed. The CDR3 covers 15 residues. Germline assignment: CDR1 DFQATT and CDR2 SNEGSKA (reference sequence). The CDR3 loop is CSATLAGGPGETQYF.

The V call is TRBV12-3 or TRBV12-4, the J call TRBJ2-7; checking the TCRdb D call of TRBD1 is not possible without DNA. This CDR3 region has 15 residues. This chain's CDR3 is CASSLRPGGGYEQYF.

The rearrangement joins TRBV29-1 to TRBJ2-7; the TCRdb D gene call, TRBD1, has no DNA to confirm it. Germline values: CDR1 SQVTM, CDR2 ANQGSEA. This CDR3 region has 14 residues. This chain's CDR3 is CSVERRQGYYEQYF.

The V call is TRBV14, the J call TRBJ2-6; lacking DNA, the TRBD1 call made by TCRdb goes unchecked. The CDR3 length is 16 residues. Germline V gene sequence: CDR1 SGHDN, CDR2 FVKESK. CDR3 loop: CASSPWGGLGANVLTF.

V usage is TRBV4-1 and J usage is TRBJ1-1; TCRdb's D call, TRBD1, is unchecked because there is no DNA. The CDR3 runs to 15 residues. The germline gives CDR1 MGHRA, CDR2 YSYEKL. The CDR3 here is CASSQDTGVGTEAFF.

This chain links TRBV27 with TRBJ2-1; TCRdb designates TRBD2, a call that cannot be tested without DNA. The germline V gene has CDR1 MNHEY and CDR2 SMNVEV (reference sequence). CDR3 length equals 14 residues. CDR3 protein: CASTGGASYNEQFF.

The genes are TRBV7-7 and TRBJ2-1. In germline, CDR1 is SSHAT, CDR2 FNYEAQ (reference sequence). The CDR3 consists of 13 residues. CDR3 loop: CASSLGEGNEQFF.

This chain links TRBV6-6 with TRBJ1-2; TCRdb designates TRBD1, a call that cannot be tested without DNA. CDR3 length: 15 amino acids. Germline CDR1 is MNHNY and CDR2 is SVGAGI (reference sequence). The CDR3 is CASRSVGGDRYGYTF.

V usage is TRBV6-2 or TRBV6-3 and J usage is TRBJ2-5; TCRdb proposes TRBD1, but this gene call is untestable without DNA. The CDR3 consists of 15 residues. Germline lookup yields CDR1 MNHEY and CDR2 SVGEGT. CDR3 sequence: CASRPWTGGRETQYF.

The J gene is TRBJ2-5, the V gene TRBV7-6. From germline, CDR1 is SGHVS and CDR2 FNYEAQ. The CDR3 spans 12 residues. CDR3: CASSLMRGTQYF.

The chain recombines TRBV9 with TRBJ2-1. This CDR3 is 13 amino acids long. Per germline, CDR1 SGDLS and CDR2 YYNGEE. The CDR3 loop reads CASSVSEYNEQFF.

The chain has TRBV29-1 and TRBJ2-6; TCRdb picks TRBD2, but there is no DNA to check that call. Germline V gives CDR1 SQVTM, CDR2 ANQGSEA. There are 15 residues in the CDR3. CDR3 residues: CSALRTHSGANVLTF.